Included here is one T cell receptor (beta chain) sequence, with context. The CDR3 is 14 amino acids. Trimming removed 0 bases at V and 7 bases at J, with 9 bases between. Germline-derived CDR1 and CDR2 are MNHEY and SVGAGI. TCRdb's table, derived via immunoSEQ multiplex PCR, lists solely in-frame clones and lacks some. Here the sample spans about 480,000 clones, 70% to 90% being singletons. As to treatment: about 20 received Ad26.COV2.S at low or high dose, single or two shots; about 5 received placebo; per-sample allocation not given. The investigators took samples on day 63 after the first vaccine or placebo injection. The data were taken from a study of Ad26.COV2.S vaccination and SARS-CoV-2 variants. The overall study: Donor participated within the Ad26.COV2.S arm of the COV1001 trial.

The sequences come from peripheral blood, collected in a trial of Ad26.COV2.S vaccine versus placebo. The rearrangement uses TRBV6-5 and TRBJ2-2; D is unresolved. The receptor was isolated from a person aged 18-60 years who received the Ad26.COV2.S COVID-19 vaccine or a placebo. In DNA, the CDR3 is TGTGCCAGCAGTTACTCTCGGACGAACGGGGAGCTGTTTTTT. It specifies CASSYSRTNGELFF.